This TCR beta chain came from a study of blood T cell repertoires in COVID-19 (dated by TCRdb to about 2020). Regarding the research as a whole: The collaborator samples originated in the United States, Italy and Spain and spanned the acute and convalescent phases of COVID-19. The prospective study material was composed of cDNA or gDNA derived from T cells, B-cell-depleted T cells, or PBMCs. A de-identified subject ID, COVID-19 status, age in years and sex were almost always included in the sample metadata. Subjects who had been exposed to COVID-19, were actively infected with it, or had recovered from it provided the deeply sampled blood TCRbeta repertoires that made up the dataset. Where available, HLA class I and class II types were obtained from metadata supplied by the sample provider rather than from assay-based typing. The repertoires were released in a freely available public database intended as a resource for research on the immune response to SARS-CoV-2. Samples came from the ongoing ImmuneRACE study (first 160 participants) plus 1,254 subjects from 6 global collaborators.

The cysteine opens and the phenylalanine closes a CDR3 of 15 amino acids. Of all the DNA, just the CDR3 is kept, 45 bases in frame from base 1. CDR1 KGHSH and CDR2 LQKENI are derived from the germline V gene. V sheds 0 bases and J sheds 1 base, leaving 9 bases between their ends. A remark on this clone: What this receptor recognizes is not known. The input lacks base qualities; no much larger clone sits a single base away.

Beyond this particular receptor, the publication reports: The quantity of clinical and demographic metadata differed by source and by participant and was supplied without curation.

The immunoSEQ Assay, a bias-controlled multiplex PCR, was used to amplify TCRbeta CDR3 regions from genomic DNA. The authors' analysis ran thus. Within the assay, amplification of reference gene primers was used to estimate how many nucleated cells each sample contained. To quantify the absolute abundance of each unique TCRbeta CDR3 rearrangement, sequence reads were collapsed and filtered. For each sample, productive Simpson clonality was calculated as the square root of Simpson's diversity index over productive rearrangements. TCRdb limited this immuneACCESS table to in-frame rearrangements with V and J called. A share of clones is missing; checked studies link under half to unresolved V genes, and the rest is unexplained. The DNA gave D and trimming, while V, J and clone size come from that table. The sample table records tens of thousands of clones; around four fifths of these occur just once. The ten largest account for under 8% of the sample.

Each collaborating institution followed its own protocols to collect whole blood in K2EDTA tubes. Collaborator samples were shipped for TCRbeta analysis as frozen whole blood, isolated PBMCs, or DNA extracted from either sample type. The sequence was collected from a human donor in a cohort sampled during active COVID-19. The sequence is built from TRBV18 and TRBJ1-1; the D region possibly corresponds to TRBD1 (5 bases align). Sequences were obtained from peripheral blood. The bases read TGTGCCAGCTCACCACCCACAGGACAGAACACTGAAGCTTTCTTT. Translation gives CASSPPTGQNTEAFF.